The 5 T cell receptor beta chains listed next were all sequenced from one sample in a study of CD8+ T cells in alopecia areata. Noted treatment: oral pan-JAK inhibitor, 5-10 mg twice daily. Reverse transcribed after extraction, RNA yielded cDNA as the sequencing template. Generated by immunoSEQ multiplex PCR, the TCRdb table keeps only in-frame clones and is missing some. This sample has roughly 200,000 clones; around two fifths occur once, and the top ten carry about 0.48%. The sample consisted of CD4+ T cells sorted from blood, taken between weeks 30 and 35, from a patient treated with tofacitinib. The receptor source for this set is a human donor with alopecia areata.

This clone has only a few counts. The V gene is TRBV19, the J gene TRBJ2-5; possibly TRBD1 or TRBD2 for D (5 bases each). Trimming left V 5 bases short and J 6 bases short, with 19 bases between. The CDR3 extends over 15 amino acids. Germline values: CDR1 LNHDA, CDR2 SQIVND (reference sequence). In nucleotides, the CDR3 is TGTGCCAGTAGTTTCGCCGGGACGGAAGGGAAGACCCAGTACTTC. As protein: CASSFAGTEGKTQYF.

This clone has more than one count but fewer than ten. The chain has TRBV30 and TRBJ2-5, with D tentatively TRBD1 (5 bases). Germline lookup yields CDR1 GTSNPN and CDR2 SVGIG (reference sequence). The CDR3 is 13 amino acids. V shed 1 base and J shed 11 bases, with 17 bases lying between them. This CDR3 is CAWSAAARAKQYF. The CDR3 nucleotides read TGTGCCTGGAGTGCTGCTGCCAGGGCAAAGCAGTACTTC. Full variable domain (missing parts from reference TRBV30 and TRBJ2-5): SQTIHQWPATLVQPVGSPLSLECTVEGTSNPNLYWYRQAAGRGLQLLFYSVGIGQISSEVPQNLSASRPQDRQFILSSKKLLLSDSGFYLCAWSAAARAKQYFGPGTRLLVL.

This sequence joins TRBV6-6 and TRBJ1-5; 9 nucleotides match TRBD1. The V segment lost 2 bases and the J segment 3 bases; nucleotides outside the gene matches: 5. Germline V gene lookup returns CDR1 MNHNY and CDR2 SVGAGI (reference sequence). There are 16 residues in the CDR3. The CDR3 spells CASSYGTGSNNQPQHF. CDR3 DNA: TGTGCCAGCAGTTACGGGACAGGGTCGAACAATCAGCCCCAGCATTTT.

This chain links TRBV7-3 with TRBJ1-1; 9 bases fit TRBD1. V shed 5 bases, J shed 3 bases, and the junction held 1 base outside the gene matches. The length of the CDR3 is 13 residues. Germline V CDR1 and CDR2: SGHTA, FQGTGA. CDR3 sequence: CASSRQGDTEAFF. CDR3 sequence (DNA): TGTGCCAGCAGCCGACAGGGGGACACTGAAGCTTTCTTT.

The CDR3 here is CASSPQDSMNDGYTF. The CDR3 nucleotides read TGTGCCAGCTCACCGCAGGACAGCATGAACGATGGCTACACCTTC. V gene TRBV18 combines with J gene TRBJ1-2; D possibly corresponds to TRBD1 (6 bases). Germline values: CDR1 KGHSH, CDR2 LQKENI. The V end was cut by 3 bases, the J end by 6 bases, with 17 bases between. CDR3 size: 15 residues.